The 5 T cell receptor beta chains presented below share a single source sample, sequenced in a study of CD8 T cell repertoires and HIV-1 epitope variants. The antigens these receptors bind are not known. TCRdb's copy holds only in-frame clones and misses some; the assay was immunoSEQ multiplex PCR. The repertoire consists of some 4,500 clones, with less than 65% occurring once and the leading ten covering roughly 39%. The sequenced material came from cultured CD8+ T cells derived from PBMCs. These receptors were obtained from a male donor with HIV.

The chain links TRBV6-1 to TRBJ1-6; D is perhaps TRBD1 (5 bases). V lost 5 bases, J lost 5 bases, and 13 bases lay in between. The CDR3 consists of 15 residues. Germline assignment: CDR1 MNHNS and CDR2 SASEGT. CDR3 sequence: CASSRQPKDNSPLHF. The CDR3, as DNA: TGTGCCAGCAGTCGACAGCCGAAGGATAATTCACCCCTCCACTTT.

V gene TRBV7-3 combines with J gene TRBJ2-7; D uncertain. Trimming removed 5 bases from V and 0 bases from J, with 8 bases in between. The CDR3 is made up of 13 amino acids. Germline-derived CDR1 and CDR2 are SGHTA and FQGTGA. In DNA, the CDR3 is TGTGCCAGCAGCGAAGGGCCCTCCTACGAGCAGTACTTC. Translation gives CASSEGPSYEQYF.

This clone was seen only once. The genes are TRBV5-1 and TRBJ2-5; a weak D match, TRBD1 (5 bases). CDR3 length equals 16 residues. The V end was cut by 0 bases, the J end by 1 base, with 13 bases between. Germline assignment: CDR1 SGHRS and CDR2 YFSETQ. Written as DNA, the CDR3 is TGCGCCAGCAGCTTGGCCGAAGGGGCCGCCCAAGAGACCCAGTACTTC. It yields the protein CASSLAEGAAQETQYF.

The V call is TRBV11-1, the J call TRBJ2-1; a weak D match, TRBD2 (6 bases). The ends were cut back, 8 bases at V and 4 bases at J, with 12 bases in the middle. There are 13 residues in the CDR3. Germline V gene data show CDR1 as SGHAT and CDR2 as FQDESV (reference sequence). The CDR3 region is CASGGASYNEQFF. The CDR3 nucleotides are TGTGCCAGCGGCGGGGCCTCGTACAATGAGCAGTTCTTC.

This clone has more than one count but fewer than ten. CDR3 region: CASSSNYEQYF. DNA for the CDR3: TGTGCCAGCAGTTCCAACTACGAGCAGTACTTC. This chain links TRBV28 with TRBJ2-7; unclear D gene. V gave up 4 bases and J gave up 3 bases, with 4 bases separating them. This CDR3 region has 11 residues. Germline V gene sequence: CDR1 MDHEN, CDR2 SYDVKM. Full variable domain (outside the CDR3, taken from reference TRBV28 and TRBJ2-7): DVKVTQSSRYLVKRTGEKVFLECVQDMDHENMFWYRQDPGLGLRLIYFSYDVKMKEKGDIPEGYSVSREKKERFSLILESASTNQTSMYLCASSSNYEQYFGPGTRLTVT.